This TCR beta chain derives from a study of blood T cell repertoires in COVID-19. Study in general: Sites across the United States, Italy and Spain contributed samples from acute and convalescent COVID-19. PBMCs, B-cell-depleted T cells, or T cells were the source of the cDNA or gDNA that made up the material.

In the authors' workflow: Amplification with reference gene primers provided the estimates of nucleated cell counts. The table came from immunoSEQ multiplex PCR; TCRdb's copy has only in-frame clones and leaves some out. The D gene and trimming were derived from the DNA, and the V and J assignments and clone size from that table. This sample carries around 140,000 clones, around nine tenths of them seen once, and the ten largest clones take more than 2%. The CDR3 totals 13 residues. CDR1 is SGHRS and CDR2 is YFSETQ in the germline V gene. Deletions cut 4 bases from V and 0 bases from J, with 7 bases between.

V is TRBV5-1 and J is TRBJ2-5; possibly TRBD1 for D (5 bases). The sequenced material came from peripheral blood. The TCR comes from a man aged 65-85 years with active COVID-19. The CDR3 bases are TGCGCCAGCAGCAAACAGGACCAAGAGACCCAGTACTTC. This codes for CASSKQDQETQYF. The full variable domain, its missing parts supplied by reference TRBV5-1 and TRBJ2-5, is KAGVTQTPRYLIKTRGQQVTLSCSPISGHRSVSWYQQTPGQGLQFLFEYFSETQRNKGNFPGRFSGRQFSNSRSEMNVSTLELGDSALYLCASSKQDQETQYFGPGTRLLVL.